The present T cell receptor beta chain was sequenced within a study of patients and donors after allogeneic stem cell transplantation. Deletions cut 2 bases from V and 7 bases from J, with 12 bases between. The CDR3 spans 14 residues. The V gene's germline CDR1 is MNHEY and CDR2 SMNVEV (reference sequence). TCRdb processed the RT-PCR reads anew with MiXCR; each CDR3 protein has one entry. The sample shows about 200,000 distinct CDR3 sequences, 40% to 45% of them seen only once. This TCR came from a human donor who was either an allogeneic HSCT recipient or a stem cell or donor lymphocyte infusion donor (not recorded which). It is not recorded whose cells these are; they may come from a transplant donor. The chain recombines TRBV27 with TRBJ1-5, with D tentatively TRBD1 (6 bases). Sequencing was done on a sample of blood, either unsorted or a sorted T cell fraction (not recorded which). CDR3 nucleotides: TGTGCCAGCAGTTTAGGGGCAGGGGAACAGCCCCAGCATTTT. This translates into CASSLGAGEQPQHF.